These 4 T cell receptor beta chains originate from one sample sequenced in a study of cytotoxic CD8 clonotypes in ibrutinib-treated CLL. Method: immunoSEQ multiplex PCR; TCRdb's copy keeps in-frame clones and lacks some. The sample records nearly 100,000 clones, about 72% being singletons. The specimen was PBMCs, collected after 12 months of ibrutinib treatment. The receptors were sampled from a human donor with chronic lymphocytic leukemia.

This clone has only one observation. This CDR3 is also generated by other DNA sequences in the sample. The rearrangement uses TRBV19 and TRBJ1-5; D not resolved. Trimming pared 1 base from V and 0 bases from J, leaving 7 bases between. Germline V CDR1 and CDR2: LNHDA, SQIVND (reference sequence). CDR3 size: 15 residues. CDR3 in amino acids: CASSIGAPSNQPQHF. The CDR3, as DNA: TGTGCCAGTAGTATAGGTGCCCCTAGCAATCAGCCCCAGCATTTT. Looking up the rest from reference TRBV19 and TRBJ1-5 gives the full variable domain: DGGITQSPKYLFRKEGQNVTLSCEQNLNHDAMYWYRQDPGQGLRLIYYSQIVNDFQKGDIAEGYSVSREKKESFPLTVTSAQKNPTAFYLCASSIGAPSNQPQHFGDGTRLSIL.

The CDR3 nucleotides read TGCGCCAGCAGCCCCACGGGACCCGGGGAGCTGTTTTTT. Amino acid sequence: CASSPTGPGELFF. The rearrangement joins TRBV10-1 to TRBJ2-2; D tentatively reads TRBD1 or TRBD2 (5 bases each). V was cut by 6 bases and J by 6 bases, with 11 bases left in between. From germline, CDR1 is WNHNN and CDR2 SYGVQD (reference sequence). The CDR3 totals 13 residues.

There are a few counts of this clone. The chain joins TRBV6-1 to TRBJ1-1; D ambiguous. Looked up from germline, CDR1 is MNHNS and CDR2 is SASEGT. V was cut by 0 bases and J by 5 bases, with 7 bases left in between. The CDR3 is 13 residues long. The CDR3 loop is CASSEALVTEAFF. In nucleotides, the CDR3 is TGTGCCAGCAGTGAAGCTTTGGTGACTGAAGCTTTCTTT.

Only a few counts were recorded for this clone. The genes are TRBV5-6 and TRBJ2-3; D is undetermined. CDR1 is SGHDT and CDR2 is YYEEEE in the germline V gene. Trimming cost V 2 bases and J 4 bases, with 14 bases left between them. The CDR3 covers 15 residues. CDR3 DNA sequence: TGTGCCAGCAGCTTCAGGACCTCCGCCCCAGATACGCAGTATTTT. It specifies CASSFRTSAPDTQYF.